These T cell receptor beta chains were read from a single sample in a study of response to subunit inactivated influenza vaccine. MiXCR was run by TCRdb on the RT-PCR reads, yielding one entry per CDR3 protein. The data hold more than 550,000 distinct CDR3 sequences, with roughly 10% observed a single time. These data also formed part of another study, on T cells expressing NK-cell markers.

Sequencing was performed on PBMCs from blood, taken on the day of vaccination. These receptors all come from a middle-aged man who received an inactivated influenza vaccine. Both conserved end residues are part of each CDR3. D genes are given only for firm matches. Part of the rows lack a size; the others show once, few, many or a class for expanded clones.

TRBV12-3/TRBV12-4,TRBJ2-7,NA,NA,CASSLGLALTF,TGTGCCAGCAGTTTGGGGCTAGCGTTAACCTTC
TRBV12-3/TRBV12-4,TRBJ1-1,TRBD1,NA,CASSSGTVEAFF,TGTGCCAGCAGTTCCGGGACAGTTGAAGCTTTCTTT
TRBV7-2,TRBJ1-6,NA,NA,CASSLGRSGLPLHF,TGTGCCAGCAGCTTAGGACGGTCGGGACTACCCCTCCACTTT
TRBV12-3/TRBV12-4,TRBJ1-1,TRBD1,NA,CASSRQGGGENTEAFF,TGTGCCAGCAGTAGACAGGGCGGGGGGGAGAACACTGAAGCTTTCTTT
TRBV28,TRBJ1-5,NA,many,CASSRGQTNQPQHF,TGTGCCAGCAGCCGTGGACAGACGAATCAGCCCCAGCATTTT
TRBV30,TRBJ1-4,NA,few,CAWKVTGYNEKLFF,TGTGCCTGGAAGGTAACAGGGTATAATGAAAAACTGTTTTTT
TRBV28,TRBJ2-5,TRBD2,few,CASHRGSGIQETQYF,TGTGCCAGTCATAGGGGTAGCGGGATCCAAGAGACCCAGTACTTC
TRBV6-1,TRBJ1-1,NA,NA,CASSESLNTEAFF,TGTGCCAGCAGTGAAAGTTTGAACACTGAAGCTTTCTTT
TRBV25-1,TRBJ2-5,NA,many,CASSYTWKTQYF,TGTGCCAGCAGTTACACGTGGAAGACCCAGTACTTC
TRBV12-3/TRBV12-4,TRBJ1-4,TRBD1,NA,CASSPTGGANEKLFF,TGTGCCAGCAGTCCAACAGGGGGAGCGAATGAAAAACTGTTTTTT
TRBV12-3/TRBV12-4,TRBJ2-5,NA,NA,CASSAVRVDETQYF,TGTGCCAGCAGTGCCGTCAGGGTGGATGAGACCCAGTACTTC
TRBV7-3,TRBJ1-6,TRBD1,NA,CASSLFGQGAGSPLHF,TGTGCCAGCAGCTTATTTGGACAGGGGGCAGGTTCACCCCTCCACTTT
TRBV28,TRBJ2-3,TRBD2,many,CASSLAGGSSDTQYF,TGTGCCAGCAGTTTAGCGGGAGGGTCCTCGGATACGCAGTATTTT
TRBV28,TRBJ2-3,NA,few,CASSGSRRLDTQYF,TGTGCCAGCAGTGGGTCCAGGCGGCTAGATACGCAGTATTTT
TRBV5-1,TRBJ2-2,NA,many,CASSISGQTNTGELFF,TGCGCCAGCAGCATCTCGGGACAAACGAACACCGGGGAGCTGTTTTTT
TRBV3-1,TRBJ1-1,NA,NA,CASSQKRRSRVNTEAFF,TGTGCCAGCAGCCAAAAAAGACGGTCTAGAGTGAACACTGAAGCTTTCTTT
TRBV7-9,TRBJ2-5,TRBD1,NA,CASSRTLGGRETQYF,TGTGCCAGCAGCCGCACTTTAGGGGGCCGAGAGACCCAGTACTTC
TRBV6-1,TRBJ1-3,TRBD1,few,CASRLGTGDGNTIYF,TGTGCCAGCAGGCTCGGGACAGGGGACGGAAACACCATATATTTT
TRBV7-2,TRBJ2-7,TRBD1,many,CASSRDHRGSYNEQYF,TGTGCCAGCAGCCGCGATCACAGGGGCTCTTATAACGAGCAGTACTTC
TRBV7-2,TRBJ2-7,NA,NA,CASSSRQGGYEQYF,TGTGCCAGCAGCTCCCGACAGGGAGGATACGAGCAGTACTTC
TRBV18,TRBJ2-3,TRBD2,NA,CASSPLGGTSGSTDTQYF,TGTGCCAGCTCACCCCTTGGCGGGACTAGCGGGAGCACAGATACGCAGTATTTT
TRBV5-1,TRBJ2-2,TRBD1,NA,CASKSSGTGANTGELFF,TGCGCCAGCAAGAGTAGCGGGACAGGGGCTAATACCGGGGAGCTGTTTTTT
TRBV3-1,TRBJ2-1,TRBD2,NA,CASSQTSGGANEQFF,TGTGCCAGCAGCCAGACTAGCGGGGGGGCCAATGAGCAGTTCTTC